These 17 T cell receptor beta chains originate from one sample sequenced in a study of CD8+ T cells in alopecia areata. As the sequencing template, cDNA was produced by extracting RNA and reverse transcribing it. Profiling relied on immunoSEQ multiplex PCR, and the TCRdb table lists in-frame clones only, not all of them. The profile shows roughly 200,000 clones, under 60% of them singletons. Treatment meaning: oral pan-JAK inhibitor, 5-10 mg twice daily. The material was CD8+ T cells sorted from blood, obtained at week 24, from a patient treated with tofacitinib. The receptors shown here come from a human donor with alopecia areata.

A few counts support this clone. This chain links TRBV30 with TRBJ2-1, with 9 positions matching TRBD1. The J segment lost 10 bases and the V segment lost 3 bases, leaving 7 bases of the junction unmatched. This CDR3 has 13 residues. Germline assignment: CDR1 GTSNPN and CDR2 SVGIG (reference sequence). CDR3 sequence (DNA): TGTGCCTGGAGAACTGGACAGGGGTACGAGCAGTTCTTC. Translated, it gives CAWRTGQGYEQFF.

This clone has a single count. The rearrangement uses TRBV1 and TRBJ2-1; the table calls TRBD2, which could not be checked here. TRBV1 is marked as a pseudogene. CDR3 length: 12 residues. The CDR3, as DNA: TGCACCAGCCGAGGACTAGCCGATGAGCAGTTCTTC. This translates into CTSRGLADEQFF.

This clone was seen only a few times. The gene calls are TRBV19 and TRBJ1-1, with 7 nucleotides matching TRBD1. CDR3 length: 15 residues. J lost 1 base, V lost 7 bases, and 9 bases had no gene match. The germline CDR1 and CDR2 sequences are LNHDA and SQIVND (reference sequence). The CDR3 sequence: CASKLRGRQNTEAFF. CDR3 in DNA: TGTGCCAGTAAACTGAGGGGGCGGCAGAACACTGAAGCTTTCTTT.

The rearrangement uses TRBV6-1 and TRBJ2-3; TRBD2 might be the D (6 bases). Looked up from germline, CDR1 is MNHNS and CDR2 is SASEGT. Deletions cut 2 bases from V and 6 bases from J, with 18 bases between. The CDR3 covers 16 residues. Here the CDR3 reads CASSEPFGGVTDTQYF. In DNA, the CDR3 is TGTGCCAGCAGTGAACCCTTTGGAGGGGTTACGGATACGCAGTATTTT.

This sequence joins TRBV27 and TRBJ2-2, with 7 bases lining up with TRBD1. The germline CDR1 and CDR2 sequences are MNHEY and SMNVEV (reference sequence). The CDR3 loop spans 14 amino acids. The ends lost 6 bases at V and 6 bases at J; junction bases unmatched: 7. In DNA, the CDR3 is TGTGCCAGCAGCACGATGACAGGGCCCGGGGAGCTGTTTTTT. It codes for CASSTMTGPGELFF.

The V and J genes are TRBV7-8 and TRBJ2-2; 7 nucleotides agree with TRBD1. V was clipped by 3 bases and J by 4 bases; unmatched bases: 2. Germline CDR1 and CDR2: SGHVS and FQNEAQ. The CDR3 is 14 amino acids. In nucleotides, the CDR3 is TGTGCCAGCAGCTTTAGGGGGCTCACCGGGGAGCTGTTTTTT. Amino acid sequence: CASSFRGLTGELFF.

V and J are TRBV30 and TRBJ1-5; TRBD1 aligns across 8 bases. Germline CDR1 is GTSNPN and CDR2 is SVGIG (reference sequence). The CDR3 spans 13 residues. V lost 0 bases to trimming and J lost 8 bases; unmatched junction nucleotides: 3. The CDR3 coding sequence is TGTGCCTGGAGTGTACAGGGGGGGAAGCCCCAGCATTTT. Amino acid sequence: CAWSVQGGKPQHF.

The genes are TRBV10-3 and TRBJ1-2; D call uncertain. V lost 4 bases and J lost 3, with 9 bases in between. The CDR3 extends over 13 amino acids. Germline CDR1 reads ENHRY; CDR2 reads SYGVKD. The CDR3 region is CAISGLTDYGYTF. Here the CDR3 DNA reads TGTGCCATCAGTGGACTAACAGACTATGGCTACACCTTC.

V is TRBV13 and J is TRBJ2-1; no firm D call. The CDR3 is 12 amino acids. Germline values: CDR1 PRHDT, CDR2 FYEKMQ (reference sequence). V was trimmed by 4 bases and J by 7 bases, leaving 8 bases between them. The CDR3 coding sequence is TGTGCCAGCAGCTCGGGCTCGAATGAGCAGTTCTTC. Protein sequence: CASSSGSNEQFF.

The gene calls are TRBV6-1 and TRBJ1-1, with D possibly being TRBD1 (5 bases). V was trimmed by 7 bases and J by 7 bases, leaving 13 bases between them. The V gene's germline CDR1 is MNHNS and CDR2 SASEGT. The CDR3 runs 12 residues. CDR3 sequence (DNA): TGTGCCAGCAAAGTGGCAGGGTTTGAAGCTTTCTTT. Protein: CASKVAGFEAFF.

This clone occurred a few times. The chain couples TRBV30 to TRBJ2-1; no firm D call. Trimming shortened V by 0 bases and J by 0 bases, and 9 bases separated the two germline ends. The length of the CDR3 is 15 residues. Germline V lookup: CDR1 GTSNPN, CDR2 SVGIG (reference sequence). This chain's CDR3 is CAWSVLDRSYNEQFF. The CDR3, as DNA: TGTGCCTGGAGTGTGCTCGACCGCTCCTACAATGAGCAGTTCTTC.

The chain has TRBV25-1 and TRBJ2-5; D is unresolved. The CDR3 covers 15 residues. Germline V gene data show CDR1 as MGHDK and CDR2 as SYGVNS. Trimming cost V 7 bases and J 1 base, with 16 bases left between them. The CDR3 spells CASTPPDGSQETQYF. The CDR3 region has the DNA TGTGCCAGCACTCCTCCGGACGGATCCCAAGAGACCCAGTACTTC.

Here the CDR3 reads CASSGAGTLSTDTQYF. CDR3 sequence (DNA): TGCGCCAGCAGCGGAGCCGGGACCCTCAGCACAGATACGCAGTATTTT. The V gene is TRBV5-1, the J gene TRBJ2-3; perhaps D is TRBD1 or TRBD2 (5 bases each). Per germline, CDR1 SGHRS and CDR2 YFSETQ. The germline V and J ends were trimmed by 4 bases and 0 bases, with 15 bases remaining between them. This CDR3 is built from 16 residues.

The chain recombines TRBV27 with TRBJ2-5; 7 bases align to TRBD1. The V gene's germline CDR1 is MNHEY and CDR2 SMNVEV (reference sequence). V dropped 4 bases and J dropped 4; count of bases not matched to a gene: 3. CDR3 length: 13 residues. The CDR3 DNA sequence: TGTGCCAGCAGTTCAACAGGGGTAGAGACCCAGTACTTC. Amino acids: CASSSTGVETQYF.

This chain joins TRBV29-1 and TRBJ2-1; TRBD1 matches 8 bases. The V and J ends lost 7 bases and 5 bases, in that order; junction bases with no gene match: 13. The CDR3 is made up of 15 amino acids. CDR1 and CDR2 (germline): SQVTM, ANQGSEA. The CDR3 bases are TGCAGCGGCGGAAGGACAGGGCGTCGAAACAATGAGCAGTTCTTC. Its translation: CSGGRTGRRNNEQFF.

The V call is TRBV6-5, the J call TRBJ1-1, with unresolved D. Deletions cut 8 bases from V and 0 bases from J, with 7 bases between. The CDR3 length is 12 residues. Germline CDR1 and CDR2: MNHEY and SVGAGI. The CDR3 coding sequence is TGTGCCAGCGCAACGATGAACACTGAAGCTTTCTTT. Protein product: CASATMNTEAFF.

This clone has just a few counts. This chain links TRBV13 with TRBJ2-2; D may correspond to TRBD1 or TRBD2 (6 bases each). V was pared by 1 base and J by 0 bases, with 9 bases between. The CDR3 extends over 16 amino acids. In germline, CDR1 is PRHDT, CDR2 FYEKMQ (reference sequence). CDR3 sequence: CASSLVGGPNTGELFF. The CDR3 DNA reads as TGTGCCAGCAGCTTAGTTGGGGGGCCGAACACCGGGGAGCTGTTTTTT.